The rows below give T cell receptor beta chains drawn from one sample of a study of blood T cell repertoires in COVID-19. Repertoires were generated with immunoSEQ multiplex PCR, while TCRdb's copy carries only in-frame clones and drops some. This sample carries roughly 260,000 clones, about four fifths of them seen once, and the ten largest clones take roughly 4.7%. The material sequenced was peripheral blood. The receptor source for this set is a woman between 65 and 79 years old with acute or convalescent COVID-19. The CDR3 runs from the conserved cysteine through the conserved F or W. D genes are given only for firm matches. Clone size is stated in some rows and not others, as once, few, many or a class when expanded.

V	J	D	size	CDR3	DNA
TRBV7-9	TRBJ1-6	NA	once	CASSLVASPLHF	TGTGCCAGCAGCTTAGTGGCTTCACCCCTCCACTTT
TRBV19	TRBJ2-3	NA	NA	CASSFRTDTQYF	TGTGCCAGTAGTTTTCGGACAGATACGCAGTATTTT
TRBV6-2/TRBV6-3	TRBJ1-5	NA	NA	CASSLLGVFSNQPQHF	TGTGCCAGCAGCTTATTAGGGGTTTTCAGCAATCAGCCCCAGCATTTT
TRBV5-4	TRBJ1-2	TRBD1	NA	CASRQSEGQVYYGYTF	TGTGCCAGCAGGCAATCAGAAGGACAGGTATACTATGGCTACACCTTC
TRBV4-1	TRBJ2-5	TRBD1	NA	CASSQEQGQGGFQETQYF	TGCGCCAGCAGCCAAGAACAAGGACAGGGTGGTTTCCAAGAGACCCAGTACTTC
TRBV9	TRBJ1-1	NA	NA	CASSDGTPYTEAFF	TGTGCCAGCAGCGACGGGACACCTTACACTGAAGCTTTCTTT
TRBV5-1	TRBJ2-2	NA	NA	CASSLLASRGSTGELFF	TGCGCCAGCAGCTTGTTAGCGAGCAGGGGAAGTACCGGGGAGCTGTTTTTT
TRBV9	TRBJ2-3	TRBD2	NA	CASSVASGGVADTQYF	TGTGCCAGCAGCGTAGCTAGCGGGGGGGTAGCAGATACGCAGTATTTT
TRBV12-5	TRBJ2-1	NA	NA	CASGLGLDQFF	TGTGCTAGTGGTCTCGGACTCGACCAGTTCTTC
TRBV5-6	TRBJ2-1	NA	NA	CASSLTLTQISYNEQFF	TGTGCCAGCAGCTTGACGCTTACACAGATCTCCTACAATGAGCAGTTCTTC
TRBV7-8	TRBJ1-1	NA	once	CASSLEEGNTEAFF	TGTGCCAGCAGCTTAGAAGAGGGGAACACTGAAGCTTTCTTT
TRBV20-1	TRBJ1-6	NA	NA	CSAGENSPLHF	TGCAGTGCGGGCGAAAATTCACCCCTCCACTTT
TRBV27	TRBJ1-1	NA	NA	CASKQQGVTEAFF	TGTGCCAGCAAACAACAGGGTGTCACTGAAGCTTTCTTT
TRBV10-3	TRBJ1-1	TRBD1	NA	CAISEAPLDRGHTEAFF	TGTGCCATCAGTGAGGCCCCTTTGGACAGGGGGCACACTGAAGCTTTCTTT
TRBV27	TRBJ1-1	NA	NA	CASSLGGIFNTEAFF	TGTGCCAGCAGTTTAGGAGGGATCTTTAACACTGAAGCTTTCTTT
TRBV28	TRBJ1-5	NA	NA	CASTLASGGNQPQHF	TGTGCCAGCACCCTCGCTTCAGGGGGCAATCAGCCCCAGCATTTT
TRBV21-1	TRBJ2-7	NA	NA	CASSKETALKGTYEQYF	TGTGCCAGCAGCAAAGAGACAGCCCTTAAGGGGACCTACGAGCAGTACTTC
TRBV30	TRBJ1-2	NA	NA	CAWSTGLPNYGYTF	TGTGCCTGGAGTACTGGGCTGCCTAACTATGGCTACACCTTC
TRBV29-1	TRBJ1-1	NA	NA	CSVAGHMNTEAFF	TGCAGCGTCGCCGGACACATGAACACTGAAGCTTTCTTT
TRBV12-3/TRBV12-4	TRBJ2-5	NA	few	CASSTGDQETQYF	TGTGCCAGCAGTACAGGAGACCAAGAGACCCAGTACTTC
TRBV7-8	TRBJ1-5	NA	NA	CASSSPRASNQPQHF	TGTGCCAGCAGCTCCCCTCGAGCCAGCAATCAGCCCCAGCATTTT
TRBV19	TRBJ1-1	TRBD1	NA	CASSTRTGLAFF	TGTGCCAGTAGTACGAGGACAGGGTTGGCTTTCTTT
TRBV11-3	TRBJ1-2	NA	few	CASSRYYRLGYGYTF	TGTGCCAGCAGCAGATACTACAGACTAGGCTATGGCTACACCTTC
TRBV6-7	TRBJ1-1	NA	once	CASSSNPGDRGGAEAFF	TGTGCCAGCAGTTCTAATCCGGGGGACCGGGGGGGCGCTGAAGCTTTCTTT
TRBV7-2	TRBJ2-1	NA	NA	CASSLGSRGEQFF	TGTGCCAGCAGCTTAGGTAGCAGGGGTGAGCAGTTCTTC
TRBV6-5	TRBJ1-6	NA	NA	CASRLDTRPSPLHF	TGTGCCAGCAGATTGGACACCCGCCCCTCACCCCTCCACTTT
TRBV6-5	TRBJ1-1	NA	NA	CASSYSGGLTEAFF	TGTGCCAGCAGTTACTCGGGGGGGCTCACTGAAGCTTTCTTT
TRBV30	TRBJ1-2	NA	NA	CASQGRRRNYGYTF	TGTGCCTCACAGGGCAGGCGCCGTAACTATGGCTACACCTTC
TRBV28	TRBJ2-5	TRBD2	once	CASEVAGSRGETQYF	TGTGCCAGCGAAGTAGCGGGGTCCCGTGGGGAGACCCAGTACTTC
TRBV29-1	TRBJ2-7	TRBD1	once	CSVLLQGGRYEQYF	TGCAGCGTCCTACTACAGGGGGGCCGCTACGAGCAGTACTTC
TRBV6-5	TRBJ2-7	TRBD1	few	CASSPGTGVKNEQYF	TGTGCCAGCAGTCCCGGGACAGGTGTGAAGAACGAGCAGTACTTC
TRBV15	TRBJ1-2	NA	few	CATSTGSLYGYTF	TGTGCCACCAGCACCGGGTCACTCTATGGCTACACCTTC
TRBV7-2	TRBJ1-1	NA	few	CASSLWVAGTEAFF	TGTGCCAGCAGCTTATGGGTTGCGGGCACTGAAGCTTTCTTT
TRBV4-3	TRBJ1-3	TRBD1	NA	CASSQSQGQSSGNTIYF	TGCGCCAGCAGCCAATCACAGGGACAGTCCTCTGGAAACACCATATATTTT
TRBV7-9	TRBJ2-3	TRBD1	NA	CASRWTGGTDTQYF	TGTGCCAGCAGATGGACAGGGGGTACAGATACGCAGTATTTT
TRBV3-1/TRBV3-2	TRBJ2-1	NA	NA	CASSPDILTYNEQFF	TGTGCCAGCAGCCCTGACATCCTTACCTACAATGAGCAGTTCTTC
TRBV27	TRBJ1-1	TRBD1	NA	CASSGRGTEMNTEAFF	TGTGCCAGCAGCGGGCGAGGGACAGAGATGAACACTGAAGCTTTCTTT
TRBV5-8	TRBJ1-3	NA	NA	CASSLTGNSGNTIYF	TGTGCCAGCAGCTTAACAGGGAATTCTGGAAACACCATATATTTT
TRBV27	TRBJ1-2	NA	few	CASSYRRVSGGYTF	TGTGCCAGCAGTTACCGACGGGTTAGTGGAGGCTACACCTTC
TRBV7-7	TRBJ1-2	TRBD1	NA	CASSLEQTAGGYLYGYTF	TGTGCTAGCAGCTTAGAGCAGACGGCAGGGGGATATCTTTATGGCTACACCTTC
TRBV30	TRBJ2-2	TRBD2	NA	CAWSISGGTNTGELFF	TGTGCCTGGAGTATCAGCGGGGGGACGAACACCGGGGAGCTGTTTTTT
TRBV5-1	TRBJ1-1	TRBD1	NA	CASSLGQGDVAFF	TGCGCCAGCAGCTTGGGACAGGGTGACGTAGCTTTCTTT